This T cell receptor beta chain was documented in a study of T-cell memory formation after mild COVID-19 (dated by TCRdb to the early 2020s). Background for the entire study: TCR sequence clusters from the two donors were largely donor specific. In two donors, T-cell clones that expanded and contracted after mild COVID-19 were followed by sequencing TCRalpha and TCRbeta repertoires longitudinally. Two young, previously healthy adult volunteers made up the cohort, one male and one female. Broad study findings and their caveats: The second-wave clones that peaked on day 37 were not confirmed to be SARS-CoV-2 specific. Some responding clones were found in pre-infection memory, which suggests that pre-existing cross-reactive memory T cells took part in the SARS-CoV-2 response. From day 15 to 85, contracting clones showed balanced CD4/CD8 phenotypes, whereas a second wave of clones that expanded from day 15 to 37 leaned towards CD4+. Only a couple of mild cases were covered by the study, and larger cohorts that include severe cases with pre-infection samples were considered necessary. Contracting CD4+ clones turned up mainly in the CM and EM memory subsets, whereas EMRA was where CD8+ clones were enriched.

Ficoll-Paque density gradient centrifugation was the method used to isolate PBMCs. Reading from cysteine to phenylalanine, the CDR3 counts 16 amino acids. The CDR3 DNA has 48 bases and is translated from base 1. V is clipped by 6 bases and J by 4 bases, and the sequence between their germline boundaries is 20 bases long. Only a few counts were recorded for this clonotype. Its antigen specificity is not known. No qualities accompany the bases; no much larger clone lies one base away. Sequenced using an Illumina NovaSeq 6000. TCRalpha and TCRbeta cDNA libraries were built by 5'RACE with constant-segment primers, adding sample barcodes and unique molecular identifiers. RNA was extracted from every sample with Trizol reagent. The libraries were amplified in two PCR steps, and the second step added a second sample barcode and Illumina TruSeq adapters. Libraries were sequenced on an Illumina NovaSeq with 2 x 150 bp paired-end reads. As for the authors' bioinformatics: Demultiplexing of reads and collapsing into UMI-guided consensus sequences were performed with migec v1.2.7. With mixcr v2.1.11, UMI consensuses were aligned to TRA and TRB V and J templates and assembled into clonotypes. Expanded or contracted clonotypes were those called significant by both edgeR and NoisET, with noise models trained on biological replicates. For edgeR calls, a false discovery rate-adjusted p below 0.01 and a log2 fold-change threshold of 1 were applied. As an exploratory analysis of dynamics, PCA with hierarchical clustering was applied to max-normalized trajectories of the 1000 most abundant clonotypes. Each responding clone was given a CD4 or CD8 phenotype based on the CD4+ and CD8+ repertoires, which had been sequenced separately. TCRdb took the public reads, trimmed them with fastp at Q25, ran MiXCR for clone calling and kept in-frame beta chains. Duplicate CDR3 protein sequences are folded into a single record with the most common DNA and genes. TCRdb, not the authors, supplied the V and J calls. The sample table contains 350,000 or so distinct CDR3 sequences; only one count was recorded for less than 25% of them. Roughly 21% of the sample belongs to the ten largest clones.

The sequence came from a man younger than 35 who had mild COVID-19 (a few samples of this study predate the infection). The sample titles of this study are shuffled in the database, so cell type and time point are left out; the donor was told from shared clones. The sequenced sample consisted of PBMCs or a T cell subset sorted from them (not recorded which). Rearrangement joined TRBV12-3 or TRBV12-4 to TRBJ2-3, with TRBD2 as a weak D call on 7 bases. The CDR3 region reads CASSTRRGRGSDTQYF. The nucleotide sequence is TGTGCCAGCAGCACCCGTAGGGGGAGGGGGTCAGATACGCAGTATTTT.